Listed here is a single TCR beta chain. Per the germline V gene, CDR1 is MDHEN and CDR2 is SYDVKM. Trimming cost V 8 bases and J 4 bases, with 12 bases left between them. The CDR3 totals 13 residues. In the source study's methods: Estimates of nucleated cell counts were drawn from the amplification of reference gene primers. TCRdb keeps only in-frame clones here, not all; method: immunoSEQ multiplex PCR. That table furnishes V, J and clone size, whereas the DNA furnished D and trimming. The table lists some 240,000 clones, about 83% of them singletons. This entry is derived from a study of blood T cell repertoires in COVID-19. Study-wide context: Sources were T cells, B-cell-depleted T cells, or PBMCs; the material itself was cDNA or gDNA.

This clonotype was sampled from a woman between 40 and 55 years old who had recovered from COVID-19. Sample: peripheral blood. The rearrangement joins TRBV28 to TRBJ2-1, with D tentatively TRBD2 (6 bases). CDR3 nucleotides: TGTGCCAGCGATGGCGGGGAATACAATGAGCAGTTCTTC. Amino acid sequence: CASDGGEYNEQFF.